This TCR beta chain was documented in a study of shared clonotypes between healthy human individuals. CD8 cells classed as naive were CD45RO-negative and positively selected for CCR7, excluding terminally differentiated effector memory CD45RA+ cells. All donors were Caucasian adults living in Nashville, Tennessee. Overall study results and limits: For sorted subsets, rarefaction showed incomplete sequencing despite large depth.

Deep was the level at which the assay was run. The data were produced by immunoSEQ multiplex PCR, yet TCRdb's version contains in-frame clones alone and is incomplete. The sample includes around 620,000 clones, approximately 95% of them seen just once. V dropped 9 bases and J dropped 6 bases, with 21 bases sitting between them. Germline V CDR1 and CDR2: LNHNV, YYDKDF (reference sequence). The CDR3 consists of 15 residues. As to this clone: Its antigen is unknown.

The TCR comes from a woman in her thirties in good health. Sequencing was performed on naive CD8+ T cells sorted from blood. V usage is TRBV15 and J usage is TRBJ2-1, with a possible D match to TRBD2 (6 bases). CDR3 protein: CATGPGLTEGNEQFF. DNA of the CDR3: TGTGCCACAGGACCGGGACTCACCGAGGGCAATGAGCAGTTCTTC.